Presented here are 18 T cell receptor beta chains from one specimen sequenced in a study of cytomegalovirus exposure and HLA in healthy donors. This PCR relied on a set of 60 Vbeta primers and 13 Jbeta primers. Profiling relied on immunoSEQ multiplex PCR, and the TCRdb table lists in-frame clones only, not all of them. The sample includes 150,000 to 200,000 clones, about 81% of them seen just once. Specimen: PBMCs. The receptors originated from a girl aged 2 to 9 in good health and CMV-seropositive.

The V and J genes are TRBV6-6 and TRBJ2-7; D is unresolved. Germline CDR1 reads MNHNY; CDR2 reads SVGAGI (reference sequence). V lost 5 bases, J lost 2 bases, and 16 bases lay in between. The CDR3 has 15 amino acids. This chain's CDR3 is CASSRRRVPPYEQYF. The DNA for the CDR3 is TGTGCCAGCAGTCGAAGAAGAGTTCCCCCCTACGAGCAGTACTTC.

This chain uses TRBV7-3 with TRBJ2-6, with 9 bases lining up with TRBD2. This CDR3 is 19 amino acids long. Germline CDR1 is SGHTA and CDR2 is FQGTGA. Trimming cost V 2 bases and J 0 bases; bases outside gene matches: 8. The CDR3 reads CASSLLGAGGSSGANVLTF. The CDR3 coding sequence is TGTGCCAGCAGCTTACTTGGGGCGGGAGGGTCCTCTGGGGCCAACGTCCTGACTTTC.

The gene calls are TRBV7-3 and TRBJ2-6, with TRBD1 identical over 7 bases. V shed 3 bases and J 3 bases; nucleotides not matched to a gene: 14. Germline V CDR1 and CDR2: SGHTA, FQGTGA. The CDR3 is made up of 19 amino acids. This CDR3 reads CASSLIGQAILGGANVLTF. In DNA, the CDR3 is TGTGCCAGCAGCTTGATCGGACAGGCTATCCTGGGTGGGGCCAACGTCCTGACTTTC.

The chain joins TRBV28 to TRBJ2-7, with D unresolved. This CDR3 region has 12 residues. Germline V CDR1 and CDR2: MDHEN, SYDVKM. The V end was cut by 3 bases, the J end by 2 bases, with 5 bases between. The CDR3 is CASSFQAYEQYF. Written as DNA, the CDR3 is TGTGCCAGCAGTTTTCAGGCCTACGAGCAGTACTTC.

The rearrangement uses TRBV20-1 and TRBJ1-1; no clear D gene. This CDR3 has 11 residues. Per the germline V gene, CDR1 is DFQATT and CDR2 is SNEGSKA (reference sequence). Deletions cut 5 bases from V and 2 bases from J, with 6 bases between. CDR3 protein: CSALTNTEAFF. The CDR3 DNA reads TGCAGTGCTTTGACTAACACTGAAGCTTTCTTT.

The genes are TRBV10-1 and TRBJ2-7; possible D gene TRBD1, 5 bases. CDR3 length equals 13 residues. Per the germline V gene, CDR1 is WNHNN and CDR2 is SYGVQD (reference sequence). V lost 6 bases to trimming and J lost 0 bases, with 9 bases between them. Written as DNA, the CDR3 is TGCGCCAGCAGCTCGGACACCTCCTACGAGCAGTACTTC. Translated, it gives CASSSDTSYEQYF.

The CDR3 DNA sequence: TGCGCCAGCAGCCAAGGGAGCATTATAGCGGGGACCACAGATACGCAGTATTTT. Translation gives CASSQGSIIAGTTDTQYF. The V call is TRBV4-1, the J call TRBJ2-3; 8 positions match TRBD2. This CDR3 is 18 amino acids long. The germline V gene has CDR1 MGHRA and CDR2 YSYEKL. The V and J ends lost 1 base and 2 bases, in that order; junction bases with no gene match: 11.

This clone occurred a few times. The chain couples TRBV7-6 to TRBJ2-7, with TRBD1 matching 11 bases. Germline V gene sequence: CDR1 SGHVS, CDR2 FNYEAQ. The CDR3 loop spans 17 amino acids. After removal of 2 bases from V and 2 bases from J, the junction contained 8 bases not matched to a gene. CDR3 residues: CASSLNFGGQGAYEQYF. The DNA for the CDR3 is TGTGCCAGCAGCTTAAATTTTGGGGGACAGGGGGCCTACGAGCAGTACTTC.

The chain is built from TRBV21-1 and TRBJ2-7; the D segment call TRBD2 is taken from the table without a DNA check. TRBV21-1 is shown as a pseudogene. The CDR3 loop spans 16 amino acids. CDR3 region: CASSKNCDGVSYEQYF. As DNA, the CDR3 is TGTGCCAGCAGCAAAAATTGCGACGGGGTTTCCTACGAGCAGTACTTC.

This chain uses TRBV5-1 with TRBJ2-3; 7 positions match TRBD1. CDR3 length: 15 amino acids. Trimming removed 6 bases from V and 2 bases from J; junction bases left unmatched: 9. Germline lookup yields CDR1 SGHRS and CDR2 YFSETQ. CDR3 in amino acids: CASNRDSAHTDTQYF. The DNA for the CDR3 is TGCGCCAGCAACAGGGACAGCGCCCACACAGATACGCAGTATTTT.

This clone came up a few times. CDR3 nucleotides: TGTGCCAGCAGCCCAGGTGAACTCTCTGGGGCCAACGTCCTGACTTTC. Translating gives CASSPGELSGANVLTF. The V call is TRBV4-2, the J call TRBJ2-6; D unresolved. From germline, CDR1 is LGHNA and CDR2 YNFKEQ. Trimming removed 4 bases at V and 0 bases at J, with 10 bases between. This CDR3 region has 16 residues.

This clone was counted a single time. This chain links TRBV5-6 with TRBJ2-3; D is possibly TRBD1 (6 bases). CDR1 is SGHDT and CDR2 is YYEEEE in the germline V gene. This CDR3 region has 16 residues. The V gene lost 4 bases and the J gene lost 2 bases, with 17 bases spanning the gap. CDR3 sequence: CASSTPDRPHTDTQYF. The CDR3 coding sequence is TGTGCCAGCAGCACCCCCGACAGGCCGCACACAGATACGCAGTATTTT.

This clone was detected only a few times. The CDR3 DNA follows: TGTGCCAGCAGCTTGGTAGTCGGGGAGCTGTTTTTT. Translation: CASSLVVGELFF. This chain connects TRBV11-3 to TRBJ2-2; D remains ambiguous. Trimming stripped 3 bases from V and 7 bases from J, with 6 bases between. The V gene's germline CDR1 is SGHNT and CDR2 YENEEA. The length of the CDR3 is 12 residues.

This chain links TRBV7-6 with TRBJ2-6; D not certain. This CDR3 has 20 amino acids. Trimming took 1 base from V and 0 from J, leaving 19 bases between them. Germline-derived CDR1 and CDR2 are SGHVS and FNYEAQ. CDR3 sequence (DNA): TGTGCCAGCAGCTTAGACCCCACCTACTACGTCAGCTCTGGGGCCAACGTCCTGACTTTC. Amino acid sequence: CASSLDPTYYVSSGANVLTF.

This sequence joins TRBV28 and TRBJ1-5; D may be TRBD1 (5 bases). Deletions cut 8 bases from V and 7 bases from J, with 18 bases between. The CDR3 is 14 amino acids. Looked up from germline, CDR1 is MDHEN and CDR2 is SYDVKM. The CDR3 coding sequence is TGTGCCAGCCTCTTGGGTGGGGGGAAACAGCCCCAGCATTTT. Translating gives CASLLGGGKQPQHF.

The genes are TRBV18 and TRBJ2-1, with D possibly matching TRBD2 (5 bases). The V end was cut by 1 base, the J end by 9 bases, with 10 bases between. This CDR3 is 13 amino acids long. Germline CDR1 reads KGHSH; CDR2 reads LQKENI. The CDR3 sequence is CASSPHIRGEQFF. The DNA of the CDR3 is TGTGCCAGCTCACCACACATCCGGGGTGAGCAGTTCTTC.

The J gene is TRBJ1-4, the V gene TRBV5-1; TRBD1 agrees at 7 bases. V lost 6 bases, J lost 8 bases, and 10 bases stayed unmatched. The germline gives CDR1 SGHRS, CDR2 YFSETQ. The length of the CDR3 is 14 residues. The CDR3 coding sequence is TGCGCCAGCAACCAAGGGACAGTTCGAGAAAAACTGTTTTTT. Translated: CASNQGTVREKLFF.

V gene TRBV19 combines with J gene TRBJ2-1; no definite D call. CDR1 is LNHDA, CDR2 SQIVND, per germline (reference sequence). CDR3 size: 13 residues. Between the trimmed V and J ends, which lost 3 bases and 0 bases, there was a span of 3 bases. CDR3 in DNA: TGTGCCAGTAGTATCCGCTCCTACAATGAGCAGTTCTTC. This translates into CASSIRSYNEQFF.